The 29 T cell receptor beta chains reported below all come from one sample, sequenced in a study of blood T cell repertoires in COVID-19. Clones were read by immunoSEQ multiplex PCR, and TCRdb kept only the in-frame ones, dropping some. The profile shows some 300,000 clones, approximately 86% of them singletons. The source material was peripheral blood. The receptors stem from a man between 65 and 85 years old with acute or convalescent COVID-19.

The chain uses TRBV30 and TRBJ1-1; TRBD1 agrees at 7 bases. Trimming at V came to 2 bases and at J to 1 base, leaving 4 bases not matched to a gene. This CDR3 spans 14 amino acids. Germline V gene sequence: CDR1 GTSNPN, CDR2 SVGIG (reference sequence). CDR3 region: CAWSLHRGNTEAFF. Here the CDR3 DNA reads TGTGCCTGGAGTCTGCACAGGGGGAACACTGAAGCTTTCTTT.

The rearrangement links TRBV5-1 to TRBJ2-3; possibly TRBD2 for D (6 bases). Germline assignment: CDR1 SGHRS and CDR2 YFSETQ. The V end lost 4 bases, the J end lost 2 bases, and 14 bases lay between the germline ends. This CDR3 has 15 residues. CDR3 nucleotides: TGCGCCAGCAGCCCGGGAGCCTCGAACACAGATACGCAGTATTTT. Amino acid sequence: CASSPGASNTDTQYF.

The chain uses TRBV5-4 and TRBJ2-7, with D perhaps matching TRBD2 (6 bases). The length of the CDR3 is 15 residues. Trimming stripped 5 bases from V and 0 bases from J, with 15 bases between. Per the germline V gene, CDR1 is SGHNT and CDR2 is YYREEE (reference sequence). CDR3 protein: CASRRRDGSSYEQYF. CDR3 nucleotides: TGTGCCAGCAGGAGACGGGACGGGAGCTCCTACGAGCAGTACTTC.

This chain links TRBV2 with TRBJ1-4; 8 nucleotides match TRBD1. Germline assignment: CDR1 SNHLY and CDR2 FYNNEI. The ends lost 8 bases at V and 7 bases at J; junction bases unmatched: 6. The CDR3 runs 13 residues. CDR3 region: CASHRGASEKLFF. The CDR3 region has the DNA TGTGCCAGCCACAGGGGGGCGAGTGAAAAACTGTTTTTT.

The chain joins TRBV30 to TRBJ1-5; TRBD1 is a possible D gene (6 bases). CDR1 GTSNPN and CDR2 SVGIG come from the germline V gene (reference sequence). V was trimmed by 1 base and J by 6 bases, leaving 16 bases between them. The CDR3 has 15 amino acids. The CDR3 spells CAWSAPGVGGQPQHF. The CDR3 region has the DNA TGTGCCTGGAGTGCGCCAGGGGTAGGGGGTCAGCCCCAGCATTTT.

The chain uses TRBV4-2 and TRBJ1-2; 9 positions agree with TRBD1. The CDR3 spans 14 residues. Trimming removed 1 base from V and 7 bases from J; junction bases left unmatched: 4. CDR1 is LGHNA, CDR2 YNFKEQ, per germline. The CDR3 sequence: CASSQGDRAGGYTF. Written as DNA, the CDR3 is TGTGCCAGCAGCCAAGGGGACAGGGCAGGTGGCTACACCTTC.

The chain has TRBV28 and TRBJ2-3; D is ambiguous. Germline CDR1 MDHEN, CDR2 SYDVKM. The CDR3 contains 13 residues. V was cut by 5 bases and J by 1 base, with 7 bases left in between. CDR3 nucleotides: TGTGCCAGCAGTACTCCCGGCACAGATACGCAGTATTTT. This gives the protein CASSTPGTDTQYF. The full variable domain, completed using reference TRBV28 and TRBJ2-3, is DVKVTQSSRYLVKRTGEKVFLECVQDMDHENMFWYRQDPGLGLRLIYFSYDVKMKEKGDIPEGYSVSREKKERFSLILESASTNQTSMYLCASSTPGTDTQYFGPGTRLTVL.

This clone was observed a single time. This chain uses TRBV10-3 with TRBJ2-7; 8 nucleotides align to TRBD1. This CDR3 has 16 residues. The germline V gene has CDR1 ENHRY and CDR2 SYGVKD. With 7 bases clipped from V and 4 bases from J, the junction kept 15 bases outside the gene matches. The CDR3 DNA is TGTGCCATCAAGCCTAGGCTAGGACAGGGATCTTACGAGCAGTACTTC. The encoded protein is CAIKPRLGQGSYEQYF.

The V and J genes are TRBV6-5 and TRBJ1-5, with a tentative D call TRBD1 (6 bases). The V and J ends lost 6 bases and 7 bases respectively, with 13 bases between them. The CDR3 has 13 amino acids. In germline, CDR1 is MNHEY, CDR2 SVGAGI. The CDR3 here is CASSIHRDQPQHF. DNA for the CDR3: TGTGCCAGCAGCATCCACAGGGACCAGCCCCAGCATTTT.

The rearrangement joins TRBV10-3 to TRBJ1-1; tentatively, D is TRBD1 (5 bases). The length of the CDR3 is 14 residues. Germline V CDR1 and CDR2: ENHRY, SYGVKD. V lost 0 bases and J lost 7, with 12 bases in between. DNA for the CDR3: TGTGCCATCAGTGAGTCCGGGGGGTTGGTTGAAGCTTTCTTT. This codes for CAISESGGLVEAFF.

The rearrangement links TRBV14 to TRBJ2-1; D might be TRBD2 (7 bases). The V gene's germline CDR1 is SGHDN and CDR2 FVKESK. V gave up 2 bases and J gave up 4 bases, with 15 bases separating them. The CDR3 has 16 residues. CDR3 sequence: CASSQLGGAYYNEQFF. The CDR3 DNA reads TGTGCCAGCAGCCAATTAGGGGGGGCTTATTACAATGAGCAGTTCTTC.

The V call is TRBV6-5, the J call TRBJ1-6; no reliable D call. V was pared by 6 bases and J by 10 bases, with 16 bases between. CDR3 length: 14 amino acids. From germline, CDR1 is MNHEY and CDR2 SVGAGI. The CDR3 sequence is CASRLTGSGSPLHF. The CDR3 DNA reads as TGTGCCAGCAGGCTTACGGGTAGTGGATCACCCCTCCACTTT.

This rearrangement joins TRBV19 to TRBJ2-1, with 7 nucleotides matching TRBD2. Trimming cost V 3 bases and J 3 bases; bases outside gene matches: 5. CDR1 is LNHDA, CDR2 SQIVND, per germline (reference sequence). The length of the CDR3 is 15 residues. CDR3 sequence reads: CASSMQGGDYNEQFF. CDR3 DNA sequence: TGTGCCAGTAGTATGCAGGGAGGGGACTACAATGAGCAGTTCTTC.

This clone appeared a single time. The chain couples TRBV19 to TRBJ1-6; maybe TRBD1 (6 bases). Trimming took off 3 bases at V and 6 bases at J, with 12 bases between the two ends. Germline loops: CDR1 LNHDA, CDR2 SQIVND (reference sequence). CDR3 length: 15 residues. DNA for the CDR3: TGTGCCAGTAGTATCCGACAGGTTGCTAATTCACCCCTCCACTTT. It yields the protein CASSIRQVANSPLHF.

This chain uses TRBV6-5 with TRBJ1-5, with D unclear. The germline CDR1 and CDR2 sequences are MNHEY and SVGAGI. The CDR3 has 13 amino acids. Between the trimmed V and J ends, which lost 6 bases and 4 bases, there was a span of 10 bases. The CDR3 DNA follows: TGTGCCAGCAGACAAACCGTAAATCAGCCCCAGCATTTT. Residues: CASRQTVNQPQHF.

The rearrangement links TRBV5-1 to TRBJ2-7; TRBD2 is a possible D gene (5 bases). CDR3 length: 14 amino acids. CDR1 and CDR2 from the germline V gene are SGHRS and YFSETQ. The V and J ends lost 0 bases and 5 bases respectively, with 12 bases between them. CDR3: CASSLAGVGNEQYF. The DNA for the CDR3 is TGCGCCAGCAGCTTGGCCGGGGTAGGCAACGAGCAGTACTTC.

The gene calls are TRBV27 and TRBJ2-1, with a weak D call TRBD2 (6 bases). CDR3 size: 16 residues. Trimming removed 5 bases at V and 7 bases at J, with 21 bases between. Germline assignment: CDR1 MNHEY and CDR2 SMNVEV (reference sequence). The CDR3 spells CASSPLAGSKKNEQFF. The CDR3 DNA reads TGTGCCAGCAGTCCCCTCGCCGGGAGTAAGAAAAATGAGCAGTTCTTC.

DNA of the CDR3: TGTGCCAGCAGTTTCACTAGCGGGGCTGAGCAGTTCTTC. It encodes CASSFTSGAEQFF. V is TRBV12-3 or TRBV12-4 and J is TRBJ2-1; 10 bases line up with TRBD2. V trimming: 3 bases; J trimming: 9 bases; junction bases outside the gene matches: 2. The CDR3 runs to 13 residues.

This clone has just a few counts. The V call is TRBV6-6, the J call TRBJ2-5; maybe TRBD2 (5 bases). The germline V gene has CDR1 MNHNY and CDR2 SVGAGI (reference sequence). Trimming left V 8 bases short and J 3 bases short, with 10 bases between. The length of the CDR3 is 12 residues. This chain's CDR3 is CASGGVKETQYF. The CDR3 region has the DNA TGTGCCAGCGGAGGTGTTAAAGAGACCCAGTACTTC.

As for this clone: Distinct nucleotide sequences in the sample also encode this CDR3. The gene calls are TRBV28 and TRBJ1-1; tentatively, D is TRBD1 (5 bases). The CDR3 runs to 12 residues. V lost 2 bases to trimming and J lost 5 bases, with 6 bases between them. The V gene's germline CDR1 is MDHEN and CDR2 SYDVKM. The CDR3, as DNA: TGTGCCAGCAGTTTAAGGGGAACTGAAGCTTTCTTT. Translated: CASSLRGTEAFF. Supplemented by reference TRBV28 and TRBJ1-1, the full variable domain reads DVKVTQSSRYLVKRTGEKVFLECVQDMDHENMFWYRQDPGLGLRLIYFSYDVKMKEKGDIPEGYSVSREKKERFSLILESASTNQTSMYLCASSLRGTEAFFGQGTRLTVV.

This clone appeared a single time. The chain recombines TRBV12-3 or TRBV12-4 with TRBJ1-2, with 9 bases lining up with TRBD1. Trimming removed 6 bases from V and 4 bases from J; junction bases left unmatched: 3. The CDR3 spans 13 residues. The CDR3 DNA sequence: TGTGCCAGCAGACAGGGGGCGGGCTATGGCTACACCTTC. It codes for CASRQGAGYGYTF.

The chain has TRBV15 and TRBJ1-6; tentatively, D is TRBD1 (5 bases). Trimming removed 3 bases from V and 10 bases from J, with 10 bases in between. The CDR3 spans 13 residues. CDR1 is LNHNV, CDR2 YYDKDF, per germline (reference sequence). CDR3 amino acids: CATSSREESPLHF. The CDR3 DNA is TGTGCCACCAGCAGCAGGGAAGAATCACCCCTCCACTTT.

In this sample, this clone turned up once. The chain couples TRBV7-8 to TRBJ1-2; D is uncertain. Germline V gene sequence: CDR1 SGHVS, CDR2 FQNEAQ. The V end was cut by 6 bases, the J end by 3 bases, with 8 bases between. The CDR3 has 12 residues. The CDR3 nucleotides are TGTGCCAGCAGTCCCGGGGACTATGGCTACACCTTC. Translation: CASSPGDYGYTF.

This clone appeared many times. The chain is built from TRBV7-8 and TRBJ1-1; 8 nucleotides align to TRBD1. The CDR3 has 14 amino acids. The V gene end was trimmed by 5 bases and the J gene end by 8 bases; junction bases not matched to a gene: 10. CDR1 and CDR2 from the germline V gene are SGHVS and FQNEAQ. This CDR3 reads CASSPDRVGGEAFF. CDR3 DNA: TGTGCCAGCAGCCCGGACAGGGTAGGGGGCGAAGCTTTCTTT.

Concerning this clone: One end of the junction fails to match germline, which may point to a read error. V usage is TRBV14 and J usage is TRBJ1-6, with TRBD1 matching 9 bases. CDR1 SGHDN and CDR2 FVKESK come from the germline V gene. This CDR3 has 12 residues. The CDR3 DNA is TGTGCCAGCAGCCAAGGGGACAGGGATCGCTACTTT. It translates to CASSQGDRDRYF.

V is TRBV28 and J is TRBJ2-7; 9 bases line up with TRBD2. The CDR3 is 15 amino acids. Per germline, CDR1 MDHEN and CDR2 SYDVKM. The V gene end was trimmed by 6 bases and the J gene end by 0 bases; junction bases not matched to a gene: 6. CDR3 DNA: TGTGCCAGCAGCTTAGCGGGAGTAAGCTCCTACGAGCAGTACTTC. Amino acid sequence: CASSLAGVSSYEQYF.

The chain joins TRBV27 to TRBJ1-6; D unclear. The CDR3 contains 14 residues. In germline, CDR1 is MNHEY, CDR2 SMNVEV (reference sequence). Trimming left V 7 bases short and J 1 base short, with 8 bases between. The CDR3 here is CASKAGSYNSPLHF. The DNA for the CDR3 is TGTGCCAGCAAGGCGGGTTCCTATAATTCACCCCTCCACTTT.

This clone came up once. The same CDR3 arises from other DNA sequences in this sample as well. The chain uses TRBV18 and TRBJ2-7; 10 bases fit TRBD1. There are 13 residues in the CDR3. Germline CDR1 KGHSH, CDR2 LQKENI. V was clipped by 2 bases and J by 5 bases; unmatched bases: 0. The CDR3 DNA reads as TGTGCCAGCTCACCAGGACAGGGGGACGAGCAGTACTTC. Translation gives CASSPGQGDEQYF.

This clone was counted at least ten times. The chain has TRBV6-1 and TRBJ2-1, with 8 nucleotides matching TRBD2. The junction had 8 bases not matched to a gene; V was cut back by 3 bases and J by 7 bases. The germline V gene encodes CDR1 MNHNS and CDR2 SASEGT. The CDR3 is 15 residues long. The CDR3 DNA sequence: TGTGCCAGCAGTGAGGGACTAGTGCCGCGGAATGAGCAGTTCTTC. It translates to CASSEGLVPRNEQFF.